The entry below gives a single T cell receptor (beta chain) sequence along with its context. Its matching antigen is unknown. V was pared by 8 bases and J by 2 bases, with 15 bases between. This CDR3 is built from 14 residues. Germline CDR1 reads MNHEY; CDR2 reads SMNVEV (reference sequence). This sample is part of a study of shared clonotypes between healthy human individuals. Findings and limits, study-wide: Only blood was sampled, and tissue TCR repertoires likely differ from blood ones. Estimated clonotype richness was generally higher in naive than memory subsets.

The assay was immunoSEQ multiplex PCR, and TCRdb's table has in-frame clones only and misses some. The sample lists about a million clones; approximately 80% were seen once. The clonotype originates from a man younger than 30 in good health. Some clones in this sample may be carry-over from other donors' samples. The sample comprised memory CD4+ T cells from PBMCs. Subset here: CD45RA-negative fraction. The J gene is TRBJ1-2, the V gene TRBV27, with unresolved D. The CDR3 bases are TGTGCCAGCCCCTCGGAGATTTTAAACTATGGCTACACCTTC. Residues: CASPSEILNYGYTF.